The next 19 T cell receptor beta chains were all read from a single sample in a study of cytomegalovirus exposure and HLA in healthy donors. The PCR ran on 60 Vbeta and 13 Jbeta primers. Profiling relied on immunoSEQ multiplex PCR, and the TCRdb table lists in-frame clones only, not all of them. The repertoire holds over 100,000 clones, with more than 75% as singletons. Sequenced sample: PBMCs. These receptors were taken from a woman aged 35 to 49 in good health and CMV-seropositive.

The rearrangement joins TRBV28 to TRBJ2-2; D is unresolved. Germline loops: CDR1 MDHEN, CDR2 SYDVKM. V lost 5 bases to trimming and J lost 0 bases, with 10 bases between them. The CDR3 totals 15 residues. The DNA of the CDR3 is TGTGCCAGCAGTCTCGACATTGCGAACACCGGGGAGCTGTTTTTT. Translating it yields CASSLDIANTGELFF. The entire variable domain, with the rest obtained from reference TRBV28 and TRBJ2-2, is as follows: DVKVTQSSRYLVKRTGEKVFLECVQDMDHENMFWYRQDPGLGLRLIYFSYDVKMKEKGDIPEGYSVSREKKERFSLILESASTNQTSMYLCASSLDIANTGELFFGEGSRLTVL.

The chain couples TRBV6-1 to TRBJ1-4, with TRBD1 as a possible D gene (6 bases). Germline CDR1 MNHNS, CDR2 SASEGT. The germline V and J ends were trimmed by 6 bases and 0 bases, with 8 bases remaining between them. The CDR3 sequence is 14 residues long. In DNA form, the CDR3 reads TGTGCCAGCAGAACAGGGCCAACTAATGAAAAACTGTTTTTT. Amino acid sequence: CASRTGPTNEKLFF.

The V gene is TRBV7-3, the J gene TRBJ2-1, with a weak D call TRBD1 (6 bases). The CDR3 contains 15 residues. V shed 5 bases and J shed 4 bases, with 15 bases lying between them. Germline loops: CDR1 SGHTA, CDR2 FQGTGA. The CDR3 nucleotides are TGTGCCAGCAGCCCCCCAGGGGCCTCGTACAATGAGCAGTTCTTC. Translated: CASSPPGASYNEQFF. The full variable domain, its missing parts supplied by reference TRBV7-3 and TRBJ2-1, is GAGVSQTPSNKVTEKGKYVELRCDPISGHTALYWYRQSLGQGPEFLIYFQGTGAADDSGLPNDRFFAVRPEGSVSTLKIQRTERGDSAVYLCASSPPGASYNEQFFGPGTRLTVL.

This sequence joins TRBV2 and TRBJ2-7, with 8 bases lining up with TRBD2. After removal of 2 bases from V and 2 bases from J, the junction contained 5 bases not matched to a gene. The germline V gene has CDR1 SNHLY and CDR2 FYNNEI. CDR3 length: 15 residues. CDR3 sequence reads: CASSELAGLAYEQYF. As DNA, the CDR3 is TGTGCCAGCAGTGAACTAGCGGGCCTAGCCTACGAGCAGTACTTC.

V and J are TRBV29-1 and TRBJ1-3; D ambiguous. The CDR3 runs 13 residues. With 6 bases removed from V and 0 bases from J, the gap between germline ends came to 9 bases. Germline CDR1 SQVTM, CDR2 ANQGSEA. The CDR3: CSVSESSGNTIYF. CDR3 coding DNA: TGCAGCGTCTCTGAGAGCTCTGGAAACACCATATATTTT. The whole variable domain, remainder taken from reference TRBV29-1 and TRBJ1-3, is SAVISQKPSRDICQRGTSLTIQCQVDSQVTMMFWYRQQPGQSLTLIATANQGSEATYESGFVIDKFPISRPNLTFSTLTVSNMSPEDSSIYLCSVSESSGNTIYFGEGSWLTVV.

This clone was seen a handful of times. The rearrangement uses TRBV7-2 and TRBJ2-3; no firm D call. CDR3 length: 11 amino acids. Trimming shortened V by 1 base and J by 7 bases, and 3 bases separated the two germline ends. Germline CDR1 SGHTA, CDR2 FQGNSA. The CDR3 nucleotides are TGTGCCAGCAGCTTAGATAATACGCAGTATTTT. It translates to CASSLDNTQYF.

This clone appeared a single time. The genes are TRBV5-1 and TRBJ1-5; D might be TRBD1 (5 bases). Germline CDR1 and CDR2: SGHRS and YFSETQ. This CDR3 has 13 amino acids. The ends were cut back, 4 bases at V and 7 bases at J, with 12 bases in the middle. CDR3 nucleotide sequence: TGCGCCAGCAGCCTTGGACACCTACAGCCCCAGCATTTT. This translates into CASSLGHLQPQHF.

The genes are TRBV4-1 and TRBJ2-7, with 7 bases that match TRBD1. Germline trimming cut 0 bases from V and 3 bases from J; bases unmatched to any gene: 8. The CDR3 runs to 16 residues. From germline, CDR1 is MGHRA and CDR2 YSYEKL. The CDR3 region is CASSQDSWTGRYEQYF. For the CDR3, the DNA is TGCGCCAGCAGCCAAGACTCTTGGACAGGTCGCTACGAGCAGTACTTC.

The chain is built from TRBV7-8 and TRBJ2-1; 8 bases are shared with TRBD2. V was pared by 1 base and J by 1 base, with 6 bases of the junction left unmatched. The germline gives CDR1 SGHVS, CDR2 FQNEAQ. This CDR3 region has 17 residues. The CDR3: CASSLVSGGGSYNEQFF. CDR3 DNA: TGTGCCAGCAGCTTAGTGTCGGGGGGGGGTTCCTACAATGAGCAGTTCTTC.

The chain carries TRBV2 and TRBJ2-4; no definite D call. CDR1 and CDR2 from the germline V gene are SNHLY and FYNNEI. V was pared by 0 bases and J by 6 bases, with 3 bases between. This CDR3 comprises 12 residues. The CDR3 nucleotides read TGTGCCAGCAGTGAAGCCTTAAACATTCAGTACTTC. It is translated as CASSEALNIQYF.

The chain links TRBV5-4 to TRBJ1-6; 9 nucleotides match TRBD1. Looked up from germline, CDR1 is SGHNT and CDR2 is YYREEE (reference sequence). With V trimmed by 4 bases and J by 10 bases, 6 bases remained unmatched. The CDR3 spans 14 residues. In nucleotides, the CDR3 is TGTGCCAGCAGCGAGGGACAGGGCGAGTCACCCCTCCACTTT. Translated, it gives CASSEGQGESPLHF.

V usage is TRBV5-1 and J usage is TRBJ1-3, with D possibly TRBD1 on 5 matching bases. Germline loops: CDR1 SGHRS, CDR2 YFSETQ. The CDR3 runs to 17 residues. Between the trimmed V and J ends, which lost 4 bases and 0 bases, there was a span of 17 bases. The CDR3, as DNA: TGCGCCAGCAGCCCCGGGGGAATGCCACACTCTGGAAACACCATATATTTT. Its protein product is CASSPGGMPHSGNTIYF.

V usage is TRBV11-2 and J usage is TRBJ2-6; possible D gene TRBD2, 6 bases. V was cut by 1 base and J by 2 bases, with 6 bases left in between. CDR1 is SGHAT, CDR2 FQNNGV, per germline. The CDR3 runs 15 residues. CDR3 in amino acids: CASSLAGAGANVLTF. The CDR3 nucleotides are TGTGCCAGCAGCTTAGCGGGGGCTGGGGCCAACGTCCTGACTTTC.

The table lists this clone with a count of one. The junction departs from germline at one end; a sequencing error may be responsible. V gene TRBV7-7 combines with J gene TRBJ2-3; D gene uncertain. CDR3 length: 14 residues. The germline gives CDR1 SSHAT, CDR2 FNYEAQ (reference sequence). The chain's CDR3 is CASSLSLSTDTQYF. The CDR3 region has the DNA TGTGCTAGCAGTCTATCCCTGAGCACAGATACGCAGTATTTT.

The chain recombines TRBV19 with TRBJ2-1; weak D call: TRBD2 (7 bases). Germline V gene data show CDR1 as LNHDA and CDR2 as SQIVND (reference sequence). The CDR3 extends over 15 amino acids. Trimming took 5 bases from V and 0 from J, leaving 11 bases between them. The DNA for the CDR3 is TGTGCCAGTAGTTGGGGGGGCAGCTCCTACAATGAGCAGTTCTTC. It encodes CASSWGGSSYNEQFF.

The chain combines TRBV18 with TRBJ1-1, with 8 bases fitting TRBD1. CDR3 length: 13 residues. The junction had 9 bases not matched to a gene; V was cut back by 7 bases and J by 8 bases. Germline CDR1 reads KGHSH; CDR2 reads LQKENI. This CDR3 is CASYRGALGEAFF. The CDR3 nucleotides read TGTGCCAGCTACAGGGGGGCCCTGGGGGAAGCTTTCTTT.

This clone was found once. The rearrangement links TRBV5-1 to TRBJ1-1; TRBD1 agrees at 10 bases. V dropped 6 bases and J dropped 4; count of bases not matched to a gene: 6. This CDR3 is built from 14 residues. The germline CDR1 and CDR2 sequences are SGHRS and YFSETQ. CDR3 in amino acids: CASTRDRGGTEAFF. The CDR3, as DNA: TGCGCCAGCACCCGGGACAGGGGCGGCACTGAAGCTTTCTTT.

The rearrangement uses TRBV5-4 and TRBJ1-2; 12 nucleotides match TRBD1. In germline, CDR1 is SGHNT, CDR2 YYREEE (reference sequence). The CDR3 length is 16 residues. After removal of 3 bases from V and 5 bases from J, the junction contained 8 bases not matched to a gene. CDR3 in amino acids: CASSSIPGQGAYGYTF. The CDR3 nucleotides are TGTGCCAGCAGCTCCATACCGGGACAGGGGGCATATGGCTACACCTTC.

The chain is built from TRBV2 and TRBJ1-5; D ambiguous. The germline V gene has CDR1 SNHLY and CDR2 FYNNEI. V was trimmed by 4 bases and J by 7 bases, leaving 14 bases between them. The CDR3 contains 14 residues. The CDR3 coding sequence is TGTGCCAGCAGTGCACGGGAGTCGAGGCAGCCCCAGCATTTT. Its protein product is CASSARESRQPQHF.